This T cell receptor (beta chain) was recovered during a study of blood T cell repertoires in COVID-19 (TCRdb year 2020). General notes on the study: Samples covering the acute and convalescent phases of COVID-19 were provided by collaborators in the United States, Italy and Spain. The material from the prospective study consisted of cDNA or gDNA derived from T cells, B-cell-depleted T cells, or PBMCs. Deeply sampled blood TCRbeta repertoires from subjects exposed to, actively infected with, or recovered from COVID-19 were included in the dataset. A freely available public database, intended as a resource for researchers studying the immune response to SARS-CoV-2, is where the repertoires were released. The samples were drawn from two sources: the first 160 participants of the ongoing ImmuneRACE study, and about 1,300 subjects contributed by 6 global collaborators. Sample metadata almost always included a de-identified subject ID, COVID-19 status, age in years and sex. Where HLA class I and class II types were available, the types were taken from metadata supplied by the sample provider, not from assay-based typing. On the study overall, not on this receptor specifically: How much clinical and demographic metadata was included differed by source and by participant, and the metadata was provided uncurated.

TCRbeta CDR3 regions were amplified from genomic DNA using the immunoSEQ Assay, a bias-controlled multiplex PCR. Processing in the source paper ran as follows. The number of nucleated cells in each sample was estimated by amplification of reference gene primers within the assay. To quantify the absolute abundance of each unique TCRbeta CDR3 rearrangement, sequence reads were collapsed and filtered. For each sample, productive Simpson clonality was calculated as the square root of Simpson's diversity index over productive rearrangements. TCRdb took over this immuneACCESS table, retaining in-frame rearrangements with V and J assigned. Such tables are incomplete; in checked studies, under half of the missing clones stem from an unresolved V gene, and the remainder is unexplained. V, J and clone size were drawn from that table, and D and trimming were deduced from the DNA. This sample lists 350,000 to 450,000 clones; about 88% were detected once. Approximately 1.3% of the sample lies in the top ten.

V is trimmed back by 2 bases and J by 4 bases, and the junction contains 2 bases that no gene match accounts for. As encoded in the germline V gene (reference sequence), CDR1 is LGHDT while CDR2 is YNNKEL. The CDR3 has 14 amino acids, counting the end cysteine and phenylalanine. Only the CDR3 portion is preserved as DNA: 42 bases, with reading frame beginning at the first base. Participants in the prospective study were aged about 18 to 95 years, lived in about two dozen United States geographic areas, and enrolled through a virtual design. In the prospective study, participants were assigned to cohorts based on the clinical history participants reported in a screening survey and a study questionnaire. Exposed participants had been in contact, within 2 weeks of entering the study, with a person who had a PCR-confirmed or clinician-diagnosed case of COVID-19. Mobile phlebotomists in the prospective study collected whole blood, serum and a nasopharyngeal or oropharyngeal swab from every participant. Prospective study participants could optionally give additional blood draws and questionnaires over a roughly two-month period. Before DNA extraction, blood samples from the prospective study were shipped at room temperature or frozen.

Notes on this clone: Its antigen remains unidentified. The record has no base qualities; no much larger clone is one base away.

The sequencing sample was made of PBMCs or T cells enriched from blood (not recorded which). The rearranged segments are TRBV3-1 (or the pseudogene TRBV3-2) and TRBJ1-5, with TRBD1 identical over 7 junction bases. This receptor was taken from a woman aged 18-29 years who had been exposed to COVID-19. Here the CDR3 is given as CASSQPGQNQPQHF. The nucleotide sequence reads TGTGCCAGCAGCCAACCGGGACAGAATCAGCCCCAGCATTTT.